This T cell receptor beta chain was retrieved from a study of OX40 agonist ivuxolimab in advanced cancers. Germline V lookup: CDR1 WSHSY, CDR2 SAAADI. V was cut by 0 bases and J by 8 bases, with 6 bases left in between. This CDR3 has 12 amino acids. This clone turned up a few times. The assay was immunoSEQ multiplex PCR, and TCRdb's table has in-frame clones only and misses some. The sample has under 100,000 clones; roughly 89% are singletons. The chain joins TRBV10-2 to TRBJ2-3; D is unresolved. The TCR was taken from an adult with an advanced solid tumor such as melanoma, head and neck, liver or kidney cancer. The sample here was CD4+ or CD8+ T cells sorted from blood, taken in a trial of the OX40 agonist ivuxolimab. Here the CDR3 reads CASSESQGTQYF. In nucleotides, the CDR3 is TGCGCCAGCAGTGAGTCTCAAGGTACGCAGTATTTT.